These T cell receptor beta chains were read from a single sample in a study of human T cells and chemical hapten exposure. TCRdb reprocessed the RACE reads via MiXCR and lists one record per CDR3 protein. Among about 77,000 distinct CDR3 sequences listed, around 15% were seen once. Sequencing was performed on whole blood, taken in connection with sensitization to the hapten diphenylcyclopropenone (DPC). The receptor source for this set is a woman aged 50 to 60 with alopecia areata. Some clones in this sample may be carry-over from other donors' samples. Both conserved end residues are trimmed from each CDR3.

TRBJ2-3	TRBV7-2	13	ASSLLSGRPDTQY
TRBJ2-5	TRBV11-2	11	ASSRQLQETQY
TRBJ2-2	TRBV5-4	14	ASSYTGRKNTGELF
TRBJ2-2	TRBV5-1	13	ASSLAPGATGELF
TRBJ2-1	TRBV7-9	16	ASSPQTGGSLTYNEQF
TRBJ1-1	TRBV28	10	ASSFIGGKAF
TRBJ1-1	TRBV10-3	6	AIRGAF
TRBJ2-1	TRBV13	10	ASSPASDEQF
TRBJ1-1	TRBV29-1	11	SARGGMYTEAF
TRBJ1-5	TRBV12-3/TRBV12-4	13	ASSLGSVSNQPQH
TRBJ2-2	TRBV28	13	ASRYTGTKSGELF
TRBJ1-1	TRBV12-3/TRBV12-4	10	ASGPMNTEAF